The 29 T cell receptor beta chains below all came from one sample that was sequenced in a study of blood T cell repertoires in COVID-19. The protocol was immunoSEQ multiplex PCR, while the TCRdb copy is restricted to in-frame clones and leaves out a portion. The sample records roughly 170,000 clones, 79% being singletons. The sample was peripheral blood. These receptors were taken from a woman aged 55 to 70 with COVID-19, enrolled during active disease.

The table lists this clone with many counts. This chain uses TRBV30 with TRBJ1-6, with 8 nucleotides matching TRBD1. The trim removed 1 base at V and 5 bases at J, leaving 1 base unmatched. The CDR3 length is 14 residues. Germline CDR1 GTSNPN, CDR2 SVGIG (reference sequence). The CDR3 spells CAWSAGQDNSPLHF. CDR3 coding DNA: TGTGCCTGGAGTGCGGGACAGGATAATTCACCCCTCCACTTT.

The V gene is TRBV5-6, the J gene TRBJ2-5; TRBD1 matches at 8 bases. The length of the CDR3 is 16 residues. Trimming at V came to 3 bases and at J to 5 bases, leaving 12 bases not matched to a gene. Germline V gene lookup returns CDR1 SGHDT and CDR2 YYEEEE. The CDR3 loop reads CASSSMDGQGGETQYF. The CDR3 DNA reads TGTGCCAGCAGCTCTATGGACGGACAGGGTGGGGAGACCCAGTACTTC.

The V call is TRBV28, the J call TRBJ1-2; possibly TRBD1 for D (6 bases). Trimming pared 6 bases from V and 5 bases from J, leaving 19 bases between. Germline loops: CDR1 MDHEN, CDR2 SYDVKM. The CDR3 is made up of 15 amino acids. The CDR3 sequence: CASSQQGGSVYGYTF. The CDR3 DNA is TGTGCCAGCAGCCAACAGGGAGGGTCGGTTTATGGCTACACCTTC.

The chain uses TRBV6-6 and TRBJ1-1; maybe TRBD1 (5 bases). The CDR3 is made up of 15 amino acids. Trimming removed 0 bases at V and 2 bases at J, with 10 bases between. Germline assignment: CDR1 MNHNY and CDR2 SVGAGI (reference sequence). In DNA, the CDR3 is TGTGCCAGCAGTTACTCGAGTCAGGGTAACACTGAAGCTTTCTTT. Translating it yields CASSYSSQGNTEAFF.

The chain carries TRBV4-1 and TRBJ2-5, with 9 bases identical to TRBD2. The CDR3 contains 15 residues. Germline V gene data show CDR1 as MGHRA and CDR2 as YSYEKL. V lost 3 bases and J lost 2; bases outside the gene matches: 4. In DNA form, the CDR3 reads TGCGCCAGCAGCCACGGGACTAGCAGACAAGAGACCCAGTACTTC. It codes for CASSHGTSRQETQYF.

The chain has TRBV9 and TRBJ2-1; weak D call: TRBD2 (7 bases). Germline V gene lookup returns CDR1 SGDLS and CDR2 YYNGEE. Trimming shortened V by 4 bases and J by 13 bases, and 30 bases separated the two germline ends. This CDR3 spans 17 amino acids. The CDR3 loop reads CASSPNPGATSHQFQFF. Here the CDR3 DNA reads TGTGCCAGCAGCCCTAACCCGGGGGCGACTAGCCACCAGTTTCAGTTCTTC.

V gene TRBV6-2 or TRBV6-3 combines with J gene TRBJ2-7; tentative D call: TRBD1 (6 bases). Trimming pared 2 bases from V and 1 base from J, leaving 9 bases between. Germline V lookup: CDR1 MNHEY, CDR2 SVGEGT. This CDR3 is 14 amino acids long. This CDR3 reads CASSYAGQSYEQYV. In DNA, the CDR3 is TGTGCCAGCAGTTACGCCGGACAGTCCTACGAGCAGTACGTC.

The chain employs TRBV7-2 and TRBJ2-5; 9 nucleotides agree with TRBD2. Per germline, CDR1 SGHTA and CDR2 FQGNSA. The CDR3 is 17 residues long. The J segment lost 2 bases and the V segment lost 0 bases, leaving 7 bases of the junction unmatched. The CDR3 reads CASSLAVSAGGQETQYF. In nucleotides, the CDR3 is TGTGCCAGCAGCTTAGCTGTCTCAGCGGGAGGACAAGAGACCCAGTACTTC.

This chain joins TRBV29-1 and TRBJ2-5; 7 bases map to TRBD1. V was clipped by 5 bases and J by 3 bases; unmatched bases: 3. CDR1 is SQVTM, CDR2 ANQGSEA, per germline. This CDR3 has 12 amino acids. This chain's CDR3 is CSVLTGEETQYF. The CDR3 region has the DNA TGCAGCGTTCTCACAGGGGAAGAGACCCAGTACTTC.

This clone was observed once. The V gene is TRBV7-2, the J gene TRBJ1-1; 7 nucleotides match TRBD1. The CDR3 extends over 15 amino acids. Germline CDR1 reads SGHTA; CDR2 reads FQGNSA. Trimming cost V 5 bases and J 3 bases; bases outside gene matches: 9. The CDR3 protein is CASSVGAGGDTEAFF. As DNA, the CDR3 is TGTGCCAGCAGCGTGGGAGCAGGGGGTGACACTGAAGCTTTCTTT.

This sequence joins TRBV28 and TRBJ2-7; no clear D. The CDR3 loop spans 14 amino acids. The germline gives CDR1 MDHEN, CDR2 SYDVKM. Trimming left V 7 bases short and J 7 bases short, with 20 bases between. DNA of the CDR3: TGTGCCAGCACCCTACGAGGAGTTGGCACAGAGCAGTACTTC. Residues: CASTLRGVGTEQYF. Based on the CDR3 plus reference TRBV28 and TRBJ2-7, the full variable domain is DVKVTQSSRYLVKRTGEKVFLECVQDMDHENMFWYRQDPGLGLRLIYFSYDVKMKEKGDIPEGYSVSREKKERFSLILESASTNQTSMYLCASTLRGVGTEQYFGPGTRLTVT.

The rearrangement joins TRBV9 to TRBJ2-5, with 7 bases identical to TRBD1. The CDR3 has 15 residues. Germline V gene sequence: CDR1 SGDLS, CDR2 YYNGEE. Trimming cost V 4 bases and J 5 bases; bases outside gene matches: 11. In nucleotides, the CDR3 is TGTGCCAGCAGCCCAGACAGGGCGGGCGGGGAGACCCAGTACTTC. It yields the protein CASSPDRAGGETQYF.

This clone has at least ten counts. The chain uses TRBV6-1 and TRBJ1-6; no reliable D call. The germline V gene encodes CDR1 MNHNS and CDR2 SASEGT. This CDR3 region has 13 residues. V shed 2 bases and J shed 10 bases, with 9 bases lying between them. CDR3 nucleotides: TGTGCCAGCAGTGAAATCCGGGAGTCACCCCTCCACTTT. The encoded protein is CASSEIRESPLHF.

A single count supports this clone. The gene calls are TRBV7-2 and TRBJ2-3; D perhaps matches TRBD1 (6 bases). Germline V gives CDR1 SGHTA, CDR2 FQGNSA. This CDR3 is 14 amino acids long. The V gene lost 4 bases and the J gene lost 6 bases, with 14 bases spanning the gap. The CDR3 region is CASSSRGGLDTQYF. The CDR3 DNA follows: TGTGCCAGCAGCTCCAGGGGTGGCTTGGATACGCAGTATTTT. The whole variable domain, remainder taken from reference TRBV7-2 and TRBJ2-3, is GAGVSQSPSNKVTEKGKDVELRCDPISGHTALYWYRQSLGQGLEFLIYFQGNSAPDKSGLPSDRFSAERTGGSVSTLTIQRTQQEDSAVYLCASSSRGGLDTQYFGPGTRLTVL.

This sequence joins TRBV9 and TRBJ2-1; D might be TRBD1 (6 bases). Trimming cost V 0 bases and J 3 bases, with 10 bases left between them. Germline loops: CDR1 SGDLS, CDR2 YYNGEE. The CDR3 runs 15 residues. The CDR3 sequence is CASSVEGQYYNEQFF. CDR3 sequence (DNA): TGTGCCAGCAGCGTAGAAGGACAGTACTACAATGAGCAGTTCTTC. Combining the CDR3 with reference TRBV9 and TRBJ2-1 gives the whole variable domain DSGVTQTPKHLITATGQRVTLRCSPRSGDLSVYWYQQSLDQGLQFLIQYYNGEERAKGNILERFSAQQFPDLHSELNLSSLELGDSALYFCASSVEGQYYNEQFFGPGTRLTVL.

This sequence joins TRBV19 and TRBJ2-3; TRBD2 agrees at 8 bases. After removal of 3 bases from V and 0 bases from J, the junction contained 5 bases not matched to a gene. The germline V gene has CDR1 LNHDA and CDR2 SQIVND (reference sequence). The CDR3 runs to 16 residues. CDR3 in DNA: TGTGCCAGTAGTATTCGGGGGGGCAGAAGCACAGATACGCAGTATTTT. Its protein product is CASSIRGGRSTDTQYF.

The CDR3 nucleotides read TGTGCCAGCAGACGAGCCCCTGATGGCTACACCTTC. It encodes CASRRAPDGYTF. The gene calls are TRBV12-3 or TRBV12-4 and TRBJ1-2, with D unclear. Trimming removed 6 bases from V and 6 bases from J, with 11 bases in between. This CDR3 comprises 12 residues.

V gene TRBV30 combines with J gene TRBJ2-7; 8 bases map to TRBD2. Germline assignment: CDR1 GTSNPN and CDR2 SVGIG (reference sequence). This CDR3 region has 13 residues. V shed 2 bases and J 7 bases; nucleotides not matched to a gene: 7. This CDR3 is CAWSSGLVGEQYF. CDR3 sequence (DNA): TGTGCCTGGAGTTCGGGACTAGTTGGAGAGCAGTACTTC.

This rearrangement joins TRBV5-1 to TRBJ1-5; D is unresolved. V gave up 0 bases and J gave up 0 bases, with 4 bases separating them. This CDR3 has 14 residues. Germline V gene lookup returns CDR1 SGHRS and CDR2 YFSETQ. CDR3 DNA: TGCGCCAGCAGCTTGGACAGTAGCAATCAGCCCCAGCATTTT. Amino acid sequence: CASSLDSSNQPQHF.

This rearrangement joins TRBV28 to TRBJ2-1; 11 bases fit TRBD2. The CDR3 has 17 amino acids. Trimming removed 6 bases from V and 4 bases from J; junction bases left unmatched: 11. Germline V CDR1 and CDR2: MDHEN, SYDVKM. The chain's CDR3 is CASSSFSGRASYNEQFF. The DNA of the CDR3 is TGTGCCAGCAGCTCGTTTAGCGGGAGGGCTTCGTACAATGAGCAGTTCTTC.

Only one count was recorded for this clone. The rearrangement uses TRBV27 and TRBJ2-1, with 14 positions matching TRBD2. This CDR3 is built from 14 residues. Per germline, CDR1 MNHEY and CDR2 SMNVEV (reference sequence). V was clipped by 6 bases and J by 9 bases; unmatched bases: 4. The CDR3 DNA is TGTGCCAGCAGGGGACTAGCGGGGGAATCTGAGCAGTTCTTC. Its translation is CASRGLAGESEQFF.

This clone showed up just once. V gene TRBV7-8 combines with J gene TRBJ2-7, with D possibly matching TRBD1 (5 bases). The CDR3 runs 15 residues. Germline V gene data show CDR1 as SGHVS and CDR2 as FQNEAQ. The V gene lost 5 bases and the J gene lost 4 bases, with 18 bases spanning the gap. The CDR3 sequence is CASSPRRGLTYEQYF. CDR3 in DNA: TGTGCCAGCAGCCCGAGAAGGGGCTTGACGTACGAGCAGTACTTC.

This clone was seen at least ten times. The chain carries TRBV9 and TRBJ2-1; 8 nucleotides match TRBD2. The CDR3 sequence is 14 residues long. The junction had 9 bases not matched to a gene; V was cut back by 4 bases and J by 9 bases. Germline V lookup: CDR1 SGDLS, CDR2 YYNGEE. In DNA form, the CDR3 reads TGTGCCAGCAGCCTGACGGGGGGGAGCAGTGAGCAGTTCTTC. This sequence encodes CASSLTGGSSEQFF.

This clone appeared a few times. The chain carries TRBV16 and TRBJ1-6; a possible D gene is TRBD1 (6 bases). There are 14 residues in the CDR3. The germline V gene encodes CDR1 KGHSY and CDR2 FQNENV. The V and J ends lost 1 base and 9 bases respectively, with 10 bases between them. CDR3 protein: CASSQLQGASPLHF. DNA for the CDR3: TGTGCCAGCAGCCAATTACAGGGAGCTTCACCCCTCCACTTT.

This chain uses TRBV27 with TRBJ2-5, with 13 positions matching TRBD2. Germline trimming cut 0 bases from V and 5 bases from J; bases unmatched to any gene: 3. This CDR3 is built from 16 residues. The germline V gene has CDR1 MNHEY and CDR2 SMNVEV (reference sequence). CDR3 nucleotide sequence: TGTGCCAGCAGTTTATCGGGACTAGCGGGAAGGGAGACCCAGTACTTC. Translating gives CASSLSGLAGRETQYF.

The rearrangement uses TRBV7-6 and TRBJ2-3, with 7 bases identical to TRBD1. V gave up 2 bases and J gave up 1 base; unmatched junction bases: 6. Germline V gene lookup returns CDR1 SGHVS and CDR2 FNYEAQ. The CDR3 contains 16 residues. The chain's CDR3 is CASSLRGQDRTDTQYF. The CDR3 DNA reads as TGTGCCAGCAGCTTACGAGGACAGGACCGCACAGATACGCAGTATTTT.

The chain combines TRBV29-1 with TRBJ2-1, with 9 bases that match TRBD2. The J segment lost 6 bases and the V segment lost 2 bases, leaving 14 bases of the junction unmatched. The V gene's germline CDR1 is SQVTM and CDR2 ANQGSEA. The length of the CDR3 is 17 residues. The chain's CDR3 is CSVETSWGGRGVNEQFF. CDR3 nucleotides: TGCAGCGTTGAAACGTCGTGGGGCGGGAGGGGGGTCAATGAGCAGTTCTTC.

The chain links TRBV4-1 to TRBJ2-4; 8 bases map to TRBD1. The CDR3 is made up of 15 amino acids. The germline gives CDR1 MGHRA, CDR2 YSYEKL. The V segment lost 2 bases and the J segment 8 bases; nucleotides outside the gene matches: 8. The CDR3 DNA is TGCGCCAGCAGCCAACCGTCAGGGGGCTTAGACATTCAGTACTTC. This translates into CASSQPSGGLDIQYF.

The rearrangement uses TRBV4-3 and TRBJ2-1; weak D call: TRBD2 (6 bases). CDR1 is LGHNA, CDR2 YSLEER, per germline. The CDR3 contains 15 residues. V was shortened by 1 base and J by 5 bases, with 12 bases between the two germline ends. In DNA form, the CDR3 reads TGCGCCAGCAGCCAAGGGACTACCGGGCACAATGAGCAGTTCTTC. Translation gives CASSQGTTGHNEQFF.